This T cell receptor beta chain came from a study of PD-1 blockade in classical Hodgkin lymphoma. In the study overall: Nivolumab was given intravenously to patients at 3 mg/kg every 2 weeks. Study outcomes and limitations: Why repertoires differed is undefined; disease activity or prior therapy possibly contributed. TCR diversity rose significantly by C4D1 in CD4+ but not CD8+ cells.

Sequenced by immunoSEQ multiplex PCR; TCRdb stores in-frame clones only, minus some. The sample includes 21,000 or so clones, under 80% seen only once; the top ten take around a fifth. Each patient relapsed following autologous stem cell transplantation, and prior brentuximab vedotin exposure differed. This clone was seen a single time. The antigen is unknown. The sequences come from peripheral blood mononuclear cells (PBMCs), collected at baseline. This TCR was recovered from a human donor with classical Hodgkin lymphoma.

The CDR3 DNA follows: TGTGCCAGCAGCTTGTTGGACAGGGGATACGAGCAGTACTTC. Amino acid sequence: CASSLLDRGYEQYF. J is TRBJ2-7 and V is TRBV5-6; 9 bases line up with TRBD1. CDR1 is SGHDT, CDR2 YYEEEE, per germline. The CDR3 is 14 amino acids. With V trimmed by 1 base and J by 4 bases, 3 bases remained unmatched.